This T cell receptor (beta chain) was recovered during a study of monozygotic twins with inflammatory bowel disease (dated by TCRdb to the late 2010s). Describing the broader study: The full study comprised 28 monozygotic twin pairs: nine German pairs (four IBD-concordant, five IBD-discordant) and 19 IBD-discordant Danish pairs. Within discordant pairs, disease-associated traits were sought mainly by comparing IBD patients with their genetically identical healthy co-twins. Each individual had, on average, about 151 000 unique TCRalpha sequences and 181 000 unique TCRbeta sequences available for analysis.

Reading the germline V gene (reference sequence) gives CDR1 DFQATT and CDR2 SNEGSKA. The CDR3 goes from the cysteine to the phenylalanine over 15 residues. No DNA is listed. The library was produced with 5' RACE. The input for every TCR library was 3500 ng of total RNA. For each sample, cDNA synthesis was carried out in eight separate reactions using SMARTScribe reverse transcriptase. During cDNA synthesis, template switching was used to introduce unique molecular identifiers that contained a 6-nucleotide sample barcode. TCRalpha and TCRbeta cDNA was amplified by two nested PCRs of approximately 17 and 9 cycles, with bead purification after each PCR. Before amplification, cDNA was treated with uracil DNA-glycosylase and purified using the QIAquick PCR purification kit. In the second PCR, Illumina TruSeq-compatible adapters and sample-specific barcodes were added. Library quality and concentration were assessed using TapeStation and Qubit, and about 4.7 ng of each library was pooled. Sequencing of the pooled libraries was done on an Illumina HiSeq2500 single-index Rapid Run using custom sequencing primers and 2 x 100 bp reads. As for how the authors treated the data: PCR and sequencing errors were corrected by UMI-based consensus assembly using MiGEC version 1.2.6. V(D)J alignment, clonotype assembly and CDR3 extraction were performed with MiXCR version 2.1.1. Normalisation of gene usage, clonotype sharing and MAIT/NKT TCR abundance was achieved by analysing the top 1000, 10 000 and 20 000 clonotypes per sample. After downsampling to 27 000 UMIs, diversity was calculated as the inverse Simpson index using the vegan R package. Paired Mann-Whitney U tests were applied to discordant twin pairs, and Benjamini-Hochberg correction was used for multiple testing. TCRdb reprocessed the raw reads; every CDR3 protein sequence is a single record, and DNA is not supplied. The authors' filters were not applied to this entry. The sample's records list approximately 400,000 distinct CDR3 sequences. The ten biggest clones cover approximately 2.3% of the sample.

An approximately 2.3 ml peripheral blood sample was drawn into PAXgene tubes per donor and stored at -80°C. Without any T cell sorting, total RNA was extracted from whole blood using the PAXgene blood miRNA kit on an automated QIAcube. Peripheral blood from monozygotic twin pairs who were concordant or discordant for inflammatory bowel disease underwent deep TCRalpha and TCRbeta repertoire profiling using unique molecular barcoding. For every twin pair, smoking habits were documented, and each individual was categorised as a current, former or never smoker. Results the study describes overall, beyond this receptor: The analysis was unable to tell apart different T cell subtypes. A decrease in TCRbeta repertoire diversity, as measured by inverse Simpson index, was observed in IBD patients compared with their healthy co-twins. Compared with healthy twins, IBD patients shared fewer clonotypes with other individuals, and the difference was most pronounced in patients with signs of disease activity. Because patients received different immunosuppressive treatments, the repertoires may have picked up extra background noise and variability between individuals. No single strong signal or clonotype linked to IBD turned up in the results, so the idea that one exists was not supported. Repertoire similarity did not differ between concordant and discordant twins, possibly due to limited statistical power.

Notes on this clonotype: The antigen this receptor binds is unknown.

Sequenced: blood. This receptor was obtained from a human donor with ulcerative colitis or Crohn's disease, or a healthy co-twin of an affected twin (not recorded which). The chain is encoded by TRBV20-1 joined to TRBJ2-2. The CDR3 protein is CSARDLRGNTGELFF.